This T cell receptor (beta chain) was found in a study of identical twins (dated by TCRdb to 2016 to 2018). At the level of the whole study: To test whether fetal clonotypes persist, the study used deep sequencing on TCR alpha and beta repertoires from monozygotic twins, unrelated adults of various ages, and cord blood. To rule out contamination, replicate twin experiments were performed at different times with different library preparation protocols.

The V and J ends are trimmed by 6 bases and 0 bases, leaving 17 bases between them. In the germline V gene (reference sequence), CDR1 corresponds to DFQATT and CDR2 to SNEGSKA. The CDR3 has 15 amino acids, counting the end cysteine and phenylalanine. Only the CDR3 part of the read is kept: 45 bases, read in frame from the first base. Receptor amplification or capture employed 5' RACE. Sequenced on an Illumina HiSeq 2000. A universal primer binding site was introduced by template switching, and a unique molecular identifier was present in the final cDNA, enabling accurate counting of TCR cDNA molecules. First-strand cDNA for TCR alpha and beta chains was synthesized from specific primers in the conserved constant-segment region. To control for contamination, every cDNA library was double barcoded, receiving both a SMART-Mk sample barcode and Illumina barcodes. Two successive PCR steps introduced TruSeq adapter sequences along with Illumina sample barcodes. The Illumina HiSeq platform was used with custom primers to sequence TCR alpha and beta cDNA libraries. For the original study's pipeline: Raw reads were processed with MiGEC to extract unique molecular identifiers, and MiXCR was used to determine CDR3 positions. Recombination models were inferred per individual with the repgenHMM and IGoR tools using an EM algorithm. Shared clonotypes were analyzed with the tcR package in R, and sharing was normalized by the product of cloneset sizes. To study raw recombination free of thymic and clonal selection effects, out-of-frame nonproductive sequences were analyzed. TCRdb trimmed the raw reads at Q25, called clones with MiXCR and kept productive beta chains. Each entry merges the rows of one CDR3 protein and shows their most common DNA and genes. For this entry, the V and J calls and clone size follow TCRdb and not the study's own pipeline. This sample gives around 1.7 million distinct CDR3 sequences in total; around 33% of them show up just once. Of the sample, less than 0.35% is held by the ten largest clones.

What the authors observed across the whole study: Fewer insertions were carried by abundant cord blood beta clonotypes; a weaker similar trend was observed in young adult naive repertoires, while no such trend was observed in memory repertoires. Compared with coincidental sharing between unrelated individuals, out-of-frame TCR alpha sequences shared between twins had an excess of sequences with low generation probability. Out-of-frame TCR alpha sharing in monozygotic twins was systematically underestimated by recombination models, whereas sharing between unrelated individuals was in agreement with the recombination models. Because the same donors could not be followed over many years, the conclusions relied on cross-sectional statistical analysis. Zero-insertion analyses could be partly confounded by invariant T cells such as MAIT and iNKT, although diverse VJ usage argued against such confounding for most clonotypes. A weaker excess of twin sharing was found in beta out-of-frame sequences because the signal-to-noise ratio was lowered by fewer shared sequences.

All donors were healthy Caucasians. Notes on this clonotype: Its cognate antigen has yet to be identified. No qualities accompany the bases; no much larger clone lies one base away.

The receptor's source is a newborn girl in good health. The V and J segments used are TRBV20-1 and TRBJ1-1, with no confident D gene call. Material: cord blood. The DNA is as follows: TGCAGTGCCCCTCTCGACGTCTACGTGAACACTGAAGCTTTCTTT. This translates into CSAPLDVYVNTEAFF.